This T cell receptor (beta chain) stems from a study of STAT5B mutations in CD4+ large granular lymphocyte leukemia. The study, taken as a whole, reports: Top patient clones used TRBV06 genes more often: 8/27 versus 2/35 in controls. CD4-sorted patient repertoires seemed more clonal than healthy CD4+ repertoires.

Sequencing was at survey level. TCRdb's copy holds only in-frame clones and misses some; the assay was immunoSEQ multiplex PCR. Of approximately 25,000 clones detected, 74% appear once; the ten largest clones hold 7.5% to 10%. V lost 2 bases, J lost 4 bases, and 8 bases lay in between. The CDR3 sequence is 14 residues long. A word on this clone: Its antigen is still unknown.

This chain joins TRBV6-7 and TRBJ1-4; D is unresolved. TRBV6-7 has ORF status, its function being uncertain. The clonotype was recovered from a human donor in good health. The source material was CD4+ T cells from blood buffy coats. CDR3 in DNA: TGTGCCAGCAGTTACGTGGACCTTAATGAAAAACTGTTTTTT. It specifies CASSYVDLNEKLFF.